This T cell receptor (beta chain) was observed in a study of human T cells and chemical hapten exposure. Study context: Patients, a majority of them female, were diagnosed with alopecia areata, totalis or universalis.

Time point reported: pre-sensitization, week 0. Treatment specified: therapeutic diphenylcyclopropenone sensitization with weekly scalp DPC. In TCRdb, the RACE reads were re-called with MiXCR into one record per CDR3 protein. This sample has some 98,000 distinct CDR3 sequences, with 10% to 14% found just once. Trimming pared 3 bases from V and 1 base from J, leaving 7 bases between. Germline CDR1 is MNHEY and CDR2 is SVGAGI. The CDR3 loop spans 13 amino acids. This clonotype has just a few counts. This TCR derives from an older woman with alopecia areata. Some clones in this sample may be carry-over from other donors' samples. V gene TRBV6-5 combines with J gene TRBJ2-7; D is ambiguous. The source material was whole blood, sampled in connection with sensitization to the hapten diphenylcyclopropenone (DPC). The CDR3 nucleotides are TGTGCCAGCAGTTATGGCATTTCCTACGAGCAGTACTTC. Its protein is CASSYGISYEQYF.